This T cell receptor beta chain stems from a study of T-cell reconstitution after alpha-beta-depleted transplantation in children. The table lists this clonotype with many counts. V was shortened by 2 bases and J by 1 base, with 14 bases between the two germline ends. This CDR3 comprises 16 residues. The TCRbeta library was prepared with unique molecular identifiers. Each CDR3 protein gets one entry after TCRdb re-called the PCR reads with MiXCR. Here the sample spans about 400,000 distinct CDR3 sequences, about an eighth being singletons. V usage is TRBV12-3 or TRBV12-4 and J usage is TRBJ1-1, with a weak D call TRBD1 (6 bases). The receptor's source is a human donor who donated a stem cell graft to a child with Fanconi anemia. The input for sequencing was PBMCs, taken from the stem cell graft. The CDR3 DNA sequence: TGTGCCAGCAGTTTACGGGCAGGGGCGCGGAACACTGAAGCTTTCTTT. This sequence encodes CASSLRAGARNTEAFF.